These 13 T cell receptor beta chains came from one sample sequenced in a study of regulatory T cells in long-lasting Graves disease. Time point of the sample: newly diagnosed GD, antithyroid drugs for less than 3 months. PBMC-derived RNA was used for the TCR library. According to the study, TCR beta libraries were built with iRepertoire HTBI primers and CDR3-region Arm-PCR. TCRdb reprocessed the multiplex PCR reads via MiXCR and lists one record per CDR3 protein. Seen here are a few hundred thousand distinct CDR3 sequences, about 15% observed once, and the top ten hold under 30%. This sample was shared with a second study, whose subject was T cells in Graves' hyperthyroidism and ophthalmopathy.

The sequencing here drew on peripheral blood mononuclear cells (PBMCs), taken at new diagnosis, from a patient treated with antithyroid drugs. All receptors derive from a woman aged 18-30 years with Graves disease.

On this clonotype: A single base separates this from a much larger clone, so it may be a read error. This CDR3 reads CSVEPDRWRTETQYF. The CDR3 DNA is TGCAGCGTTGAGCCGGACAGGTGGCGAACGGAGACCCAGTACTTC. The V call is TRBV29-1, the J call TRBJ2-1; 7 positions match TRBD1. Gene TRBJ2-5 matches the end of the DNA better, so the J call may be wrong. The V gene's germline CDR1 is SQVTM and CDR2 ANQGSEA. The CDR3 covers 15 residues.

In this sample, this clonotype turned up many times. V and J are TRBV20-1 and TRBJ1-2; 7 nucleotides agree with TRBD1. V trimming: 1 base; J trimming: 4 bases; junction bases outside the gene matches: 6. The germline V gene has CDR1 DFQATT and CDR2 SNEGSKA (reference sequence). The CDR3 is 14 amino acids. The CDR3 DNA follows: TGCAGTGCTAGAGCAGAGGGGGACAGCTATGGCTACACCTTC. This sequence encodes CSARAEGDSYGYTF.

This chain connects TRBV7-9 to TRBJ2-5, with D possibly being TRBD2 (5 bases). Trimming cost V 5 bases and J 3 bases, with 13 bases left between them. This CDR3 contains 14 residues. In germline, CDR1 is SEHNR, CDR2 FQNEAQ (reference sequence). This chain's CDR3 is CASSAGLDKETQYF. The CDR3 nucleotides are TGTGCCAGCAGCGCCGGACTTGACAAAGAGACCCAGTACTTC.

Comment on this clonotype: Possible read error: a much larger clone is one base away. The chain is built from TRBV6-2 or TRBV6-3 and TRBJ2-5, with D maybe TRBD2 (6 bases). V gave up 5 bases and J gave up 1 base, with 20 bases separating them. Germline V gives CDR1 MNHEY, CDR2 SVGEGT. The CDR3 consists of 17 residues. The CDR3 coding sequence is TGTGCCAGCAGTGAAATAGGGTGGGACGGGGGCCAAGAGACCCAGTACTTC. This encodes CASSEIGWDGGQETQYF.

This clonotype was seen a few times. This chain joins TRBV7-9 and TRBJ2-2; tentatively, D is TRBD2 (6 bases). The V end lost 6 bases, the J end lost 4 bases, and 21 bases lay between the germline ends. The length of the CDR3 is 17 residues. The germline V gene has CDR1 SEHNR and CDR2 FQNEAQ (reference sequence). The CDR3 DNA reads TGTGCCAGCAGGCTAATCGGGAGAGAGGTGGGCACCGGGGAGCTGTTTTTT. It specifies CASRLIGREVGTGELFF.

The chain joins TRBV10-2 to TRBJ2-2, with 11 bases aligning to TRBD2. The CDR3 is 17 residues long. CDR1 is WSHSY and CDR2 is SAAADI in the germline V gene. V was clipped by 6 bases and J by 0 bases; unmatched bases: 6. In DNA form, the CDR3 reads TGCGCCAGCAGGGGACTAGCGGACCCAACGAACACCGGGGAGCTGTTTTTT. As protein: CASRGLADPTNTGELFF.

The chain recombines TRBV4-1 with TRBJ2-1; D uncertain. The CDR3 runs 14 residues. The V gene's germline CDR1 is MGHRA and CDR2 YSYEKL. V was pared by 1 base and J by 9 bases, with 13 bases between. The CDR3, as DNA: TGCGCCAGCAGCCAAGGGACCAGATCCGGTGAGCAGTTCTTC. Its translation: CASSQGTRSGEQFF.

The V gene is TRBV30, the J gene TRBJ2-3; 12 nucleotides agree with TRBD2. CDR3 length: 14 amino acids. Unmatched junction bases numbered 2, after V lost 5 bases and J lost 2 bases. CDR1 is GTSNPN and CDR2 is SVGIG in the germline V gene (reference sequence). CDR3 nucleotides: TGTGCCTGGGGACTAGCGGGACCCACAGATACGCAGTATTTT. This gives the protein CAWGLAGPTDTQYF.

This rearrangement joins TRBV20-1 to TRBJ2-1, with 9 bases fitting TRBD2. The CDR3 loop spans 15 amino acids. The germline CDR1 and CDR2 sequences are DFQATT and SNEGSKA (reference sequence). Trimming at V came to 8 bases and at J to 4 bases, leaving 12 bases not matched to a gene. CDR3 DNA sequence: TGCAGTACACCCGGGGCTAGCGGGGCTTACAATGAGCAGTTCTTC. It yields the protein CSTPGASGAYNEQFF.

This clonotype appeared many times. The chain has TRBV7-6 and TRBJ2-3; either TRBD1 or TRBD2 may fit D (5 bases each). The CDR3 covers 16 residues. The germline V gene encodes CDR1 SGHVS and CDR2 FNYEAQ. Trimming removed 5 bases from V and 4 bases from J, with 19 bases in between. This CDR3 reads CASSRTGTTSADTQYF. The CDR3 DNA sequence: TGTGCCAGCAGCCGCACCGGGACCACGTCCGCAGATACGCAGTATTTT.

This clonotype has ten or more counts. The chain carries TRBV2 and TRBJ1-3; D is uncertain. CDR1 and CDR2 from the germline V gene are SNHLY and FYNNEI. The length of the CDR3 is 14 residues. Trimming shortened V by 3 bases and J by 3 bases, and 9 bases separated the two germline ends. The DNA for the CDR3 is TGTGCCAGCAGTGATTCGGATTATGGAAACACCATATATTTT. It encodes CASSDSDYGNTIYF.

This clonotype was observed at least ten times. The CDR3 DNA is TGTGCCAGCAGTTACTACGGGGAGCGGGGCCTATACAATGAGCAGTTCTTC. Amino acids: CASSYYGERGLYNEQFF. The chain is built from TRBV6-2 or TRBV6-3 and TRBJ2-1; TRBD2 agrees at 7 bases. There are 17 residues in the CDR3. Germline values: CDR1 MNHEY, CDR2 SVGEGT. V gave up 1 base and J gave up 4 bases; unmatched junction bases: 10.

The chain joins TRBV7-9 to TRBJ2-7, with TRBD2 matching 7 bases. V gave up 1 base and J gave up 7 bases; unmatched junction bases: 4. The CDR3 is 13 residues long. Germline V gene sequence: CDR1 SEHNR, CDR2 FQNEAQ (reference sequence). DNA of the CDR3: TGTGCCAGCAGCTTAGGCGCGGGAGAGGAGCAGTACTTC. This codes for CASSLGAGEEQYF.